This TCR beta chain was identified in a study of control samples from healthy donors and cancer patients. The protocol was immunoSEQ multiplex PCR, while the TCRdb copy is restricted to in-frame clones and leaves out a portion. The table records around 150,000 clones, over 95% of them present only once. Germline CDR1 reads MDHEN; CDR2 reads SYDVKM. V shed 3 bases and J shed 3 bases, with 9 bases lying between them. This CDR3 has 14 residues. The sequence was obtained from a woman aged 25-40 years in good health. The sequenced sample consisted of blood. J is TRBJ2-4 and V is TRBV28; D might be TRBD1 (5 bases). CDR3 protein: CASSLDTLKNIQYF. The DNA for the CDR3 is TGTGCCAGCAGTTTGGACACCCTCAAAAACATTCAGTACTTC.